The clone carrying this TCR beta chain was observed at least ten times. Its antigen is unidentified. TCRdb re-derived calls from the RACE reads in MiXCR, one entry per CDR3 protein. In the table there are 95,000 to 150,000 distinct CDR3 sequences, approximately 14% of which are singletons. CDR3 length equals 12 residues. Trimming pared 4 bases from V and 10 bases from J, leaving 11 bases between. In germline, CDR1 is SGHTA, CDR2 FQGTGA. The sample belongs to a study of human T cells and chemical hapten exposure. Study overall: Diagnoses of alopecia areata, totalis or universalis occurred in mostly female patients.

Notes on the study in general: In the PT1 data, expanded TCR counts showed a positive correlation with patch test score.

Time point described: patch test 1, 2 weeks after DPC sensitization. Described treatment: therapeutic diphenylcyclopropenone sensitization with weekly scalp DPC. Blood sampling preceded each patch test application. This clonotype was obtained from a man aged 18 to 29 with alopecia areata. Some clones in this sample may be carry-over from other donors' samples. J is TRBJ2-1 and V is TRBV7-3; D unclear. Sequences were derived from whole blood, sampled in connection with sensitization to the hapten diphenylcyclopropenone (DPC). The CDR3 sequence is CASSSVASEQFF. The CDR3 nucleotides read TGTGCCAGCAGCTCCGTGGCAAGCGAGCAGTTCTTC.